Listed here are 9 T cell receptor beta chains from one sample, sequenced in a study of cytotoxic CD8 clonotypes in ibrutinib-treated CLL. The protocol was immunoSEQ multiplex PCR, while the TCRdb copy is restricted to in-frame clones and leaves out a portion. The sample contains about 76,000 clones, about 82% of which appear only once. Sequencing was performed on PBMCs, taken before ibrutinib treatment. These receptor sequences come from a human donor with chronic lymphocytic leukemia.

The chain carries TRBV18 and TRBJ2-7; 8 positions match TRBD1. CDR1 is KGHSH and CDR2 is LQKENI in the germline V gene. The V and J ends lost 0 bases and 6 bases, in that order; junction bases with no gene match: 4. CDR3 length equals 14 residues. CDR3 nucleotides: TGTGCCAGCTCACCACCCCCAGGGGGCATCGAGCAGTACTTC. It specifies CASSPPPGGIEQYF.

V gene TRBV7-3 combines with J gene TRBJ2-7; 13 positions agree with TRBD2. The J segment lost 7 bases and the V segment lost 5 bases, leaving 8 bases of the junction unmatched. Germline CDR1 SGHTA, CDR2 FQGTGA. The CDR3 runs 15 residues. The CDR3 bases are TGTGCCAGCAGCAAAGGACTAGCGGGAGCTGGGGAGCAGTACTTC. Amino acid sequence: CASSKGLAGAGEQYF.

V is TRBV30 and J is TRBJ1-1; D gene unclear. CDR1 GTSNPN and CDR2 SVGIG come from the germline V gene (reference sequence). The V end was cut by 2 bases, the J end by 1 base, with 11 bases between. CDR3 size: 14 residues. CDR3 protein: CAWSPLRPNTEAFF. The CDR3 coding sequence is TGTGCCTGGAGTCCCCTTCGACCGAACACTGAAGCTTTCTTT. The full variable domain, its missing parts supplied by reference TRBV30 and TRBJ1-1, is SQTIHQWPATLVQPVGSPLSLECTVEGTSNPNLYWYRQAAGRGLQLLFYSVGIGQISSEVPQNLSASRPQDRQFILSSKKLLLSDSGFYLCAWSPLRPNTEAFFGQGTRLTVV.

The rearrangement links TRBV9 to TRBJ1-3; perhaps TRBD1 as D (5 bases). Germline CDR1 SGDLS, CDR2 YYNGEE. V was pared by 0 bases and J by 0 bases, with 13 bases between. The CDR3 length is 17 residues. The CDR3 DNA reads as TGTGCCAGCAGCGTAGCCCCAGCCGGGGCCTCTGGAAACACCATATATTTT. Its translation: CASSVAPAGASGNTIYF. The full variable domain, its missing parts supplied by reference TRBV9 and TRBJ1-3, is DSGVTQTPKHLITATGQRVTLRCSPRSGDLSVYWYQQSLDQGLQFLIQYYNGEERAKGNILERFSAQQFPDLHSELNLSSLELGDSALYFCASSVAPAGASGNTIYFGEGSWLTVV.

J is TRBJ2-7 and V is TRBV19, with 10 bases identical to TRBD1. The CDR3 contains 15 residues. The germline gives CDR1 LNHDA, CDR2 SQIVND (reference sequence). The V segment lost 4 bases and the J segment 3 bases; nucleotides outside the gene matches: 6. This CDR3 is CASSTPGQGHYEQYF. DNA of the CDR3: TGTGCCAGTAGTACACCGGGACAGGGGCACTACGAGCAGTACTTC.

The V call is TRBV25-1, the J call TRBJ1-5, with unresolved D. The length of the CDR3 is 14 residues. CDR1 and CDR2 (germline): MGHDK, SYGVNS. Trimming took off 3 bases at V and 2 bases at J, with 8 bases between the two ends. The CDR3 sequence is CASSDSGGNQPQHF. The CDR3 coding sequence is TGTGCCAGCAGTGATTCGGGTGGCAATCAGCCCCAGCATTTT.

The chain employs TRBV7-2 and TRBJ1-3; D gene uncertain. Germline V gives CDR1 SGHTA, CDR2 FQGNSA. This CDR3 is built from 12 residues. V dropped 5 bases and J dropped 3 bases, with 5 bases sitting between them. Written as DNA, the CDR3 is TGTGCCAGCAGCCTTAATGGAAACACCATATATTTT. Protein: CASSLNGNTIYF.

The chain combines TRBV5-1 with TRBJ2-3; D not certain. Germline V lookup: CDR1 SGHRS, CDR2 YFSETQ. The CDR3 totals 14 residues. V dropped 5 bases and J dropped 0 bases, with 10 bases sitting between them. CDR3 residues: CASSKVQSTDTQYF. The CDR3 DNA sequence: TGCGCCAGCAGTAAGGTACAAAGCACAGATACGCAGTATTTT.

The chain is built from TRBV25-1 and TRBJ1-4, with TRBD1 as a possible D gene (6 bases). Trimming stripped 1 base from V and 8 bases from J, with 14 bases between. Germline-derived CDR1 and CDR2 are MGHDK and SYGVNS. This CDR3 region has 15 residues. The CDR3 DNA sequence: TGTGCCAGCAGTGAATTCCAGGGGAAAAGGGAAAAACTGTTTTTT. Residues: CASSEFQGKREKLFF.